The 31 T cell receptor beta chains given below trace back to one sample, sequenced in a study of blood T cell repertoires in COVID-19. The method was immunoSEQ multiplex PCR; TCRdb's version includes in-frame clones alone and lacks a portion of them. Here the sample spans approximately 200,000 clones, approximately 84% being singletons. The sequencing sample was made of peripheral blood. These receptors were taken from a man aged 50 to 59 with acute or convalescent COVID-19.

The chain recombines TRBV12-3 or TRBV12-4 with TRBJ1-2; 7 bases line up with TRBD1. The CDR3 has 13 amino acids. J gave up 2 bases and V 7 bases, and 4 bases lay outside the gene matches. The CDR3 is CASTVQGNYGYTF. CDR3 nucleotide sequence: TGTGCCAGCACCGTACAGGGGAACTATGGCTACACCTTC.

J is TRBJ2-6 and V is TRBV19, with 7 bases identical to TRBD1. The CDR3 is 17 amino acids. V lost 1 base to trimming and J lost 0 bases; unmatched junction nucleotides: 3. Germline values: CDR1 LNHDA, CDR2 SQIVND (reference sequence). The CDR3 region is CASSIAGQSSGANVLTF. DNA of the CDR3: TGTGCCAGTAGTATAGCGGGACAGAGCTCTGGGGCCAACGTCCTGACTTTC.

The chain links TRBV6-1 to TRBJ1-3; 7 positions agree with TRBD1. With V trimmed by 2 bases and J by 0 bases, 4 bases remained unmatched. The CDR3 sequence is 16 residues long. CDR1 and CDR2 (germline): MNHNS, SASEGT. The CDR3 nucleotides read TGTGCCAGCAGTGAAATGGACAGGAGCTCTGGAAACACCATATATTTT. Encoded protein: CASSEMDRSSGNTIYF.

The chain employs TRBV6-5 and TRBJ2-7; D gene ambiguous. The germline V gene has CDR1 MNHEY and CDR2 SVGAGI. The CDR3 extends over 11 amino acids. V dropped 10 bases and J dropped 1 base, with 8 bases sitting between them. This chain's CDR3 is CATGSSYEQYF. DNA for the CDR3: TGTGCCACCGGGTCTTCCTACGAGCAGTACTTC.

Remarks on this clone: Its ends do not fully match the called genes, so a read error is possible. J is TRBJ1-6 and V is TRBV6-1, with TRBD1 matching over 11 bases. The CDR3 has 15 residues. The germline V gene encodes CDR1 MNHNS and CDR2 SASEGT. As DNA, the CDR3 is TGTGCCAGCAGGGAAGGGACAGGGGGTAATTCACCCCTCCACTTT. This encodes CASREGTGGNSPLHF.

This chain links TRBV18 with TRBJ1-1; perhaps TRBD1 as D (6 bases). Germline V gives CDR1 KGHSH, CDR2 LQKENI. V was trimmed by 4 bases and J by 4 bases, leaving 22 bases between them. The CDR3 covers 17 residues. The CDR3 nucleotides read TGTGCCAGCTCACTCTTCTCGCAGGGGAGGGTCAGCACTGAAGCTTTCTTT. Its protein product is CASSLFSQGRVSTEAFF.

V is TRBV15 and J is TRBJ1-1; D is uncertain. The germline V and J ends were trimmed by 5 bases and 4 bases, with 17 bases remaining between them. Per germline, CDR1 LNHNV and CDR2 YYDKDF (reference sequence). CDR3 length: 15 residues. CDR3 DNA: TGTGCCACCAGCCTTCGGACTGTTTTGGGCACTGAAGCTTTCTTT. As protein: CATSLRTVLGTEAFF.

The chain couples TRBV6-1 to TRBJ2-7; D perhaps matches TRBD2 (6 bases). Trimming took 0 bases from V and 4 from J, leaving 10 bases between them. CDR3 length: 14 residues. Germline values: CDR1 MNHNS, CDR2 SASEGT. Written as DNA, the CDR3 is TGTGCCAGCAGTGAAGCCCAAGGAGGGTACGAGCAGTACTTC. Translated, it gives CASSEAQGGYEQYF.

The chain joins TRBV13 to TRBJ1-1; TRBD1 is a possible D gene (5 bases). The V and J ends lost 5 bases and 5 bases respectively, with 9 bases between them. Germline V CDR1 and CDR2: PRHDT, FYEKMQ (reference sequence). CDR3 length: 12 amino acids. CDR3 in amino acids: CASSIRQTEAFF. The CDR3 DNA reads TGTGCCAGCAGCATCCGACAGACTGAAGCTTTCTTT.

V gene TRBV15 combines with J gene TRBJ1-5, with D hard to call. The CDR3 sequence is 14 residues long. Germline CDR1 and CDR2: LNHNV and YYDKDF (reference sequence). V lost 2 bases, J lost 5 bases, and 10 bases lay in between. CDR3 coding DNA: TGTGCCACCAGCAGAAGTCAACGGGATCAGCCCCAGCATTTT. Its protein is CATSRSQRDQPQHF.

The gene calls are TRBV4-2 and TRBJ1-3; the D gene is possibly TRBD1 (6 bases). Germline lookup yields CDR1 LGHNA and CDR2 YNFKEQ. There are 17 residues in the CDR3. Trimming took off 0 bases at V and 0 bases at J, with 12 bases between the two ends. CDR3 bases: TGTGCCAGCAGCCAAGAAGGGGTAGGGGGCTCTGGAAACACCATATATTTT. This sequence encodes CASSQEGVGGSGNTIYF.

The gene calls are TRBV6-5 and TRBJ1-4, with unresolved D. Germline V gene data show CDR1 as MNHEY and CDR2 as SVGAGI. The CDR3 covers 15 residues. Trimming removed 2 bases at V and 0 bases at J, with 7 bases between. The CDR3, as DNA: TGTGCCAGCAGTTACCTGAGAGCAACTAATGAAAAACTGTTTTTT. As protein: CASSYLRATNEKLFF.

This chain links TRBV6-5 with TRBJ1-1, with D possibly TRBD1 on 6 matching bases. Germline loops: CDR1 MNHEY, CDR2 SVGAGI. This CDR3 has 13 amino acids. V was clipped by 6 bases and J by 2 bases, with 10 bases between them. The CDR3 DNA sequence: TGTGCCAGCAGGTGGACAGACAACACTGAAGCTTTCTTT. Translating it yields CASRWTDNTEAFF.

This chain uses TRBV27 with TRBJ1-2; tentative D call: TRBD1 (6 bases). Germline V gene data show CDR1 as MNHEY and CDR2 as SMNVEV (reference sequence). V was cut by 6 bases and J by 2 bases, with 22 bases left in between. The CDR3 covers 17 residues. DNA for the CDR3: TGTGCCAGCAGGTCTCTAAGGGGGGGGGCGGGGAACTATGGCTACACCTTC. Its translation: CASRSLRGGAGNYGYTF.

V gene TRBV4-1 combines with J gene TRBJ1-3; D perhaps matches TRBD1 (6 bases). V lost 0 bases and J lost 0, with 9 bases in between. Germline values: CDR1 MGHRA, CDR2 YSYEKL. The CDR3 has 16 residues. The CDR3 DNA follows: TGCGCCAGCAGCCAAGATTGGGGGCTCTCTGGAAACACCATATATTTT. Translating gives CASSQDWGLSGNTIYF.

This chain joins TRBV27 and TRBJ1-1, with 7 positions matching TRBD1. V gave up 5 bases and J gave up 2 bases; unmatched junction bases: 11. The germline V gene has CDR1 MNHEY and CDR2 SMNVEV (reference sequence). CDR3 length equals 16 residues. In nucleotides, the CDR3 is TGTGCCAGCAGTACTATCCGACAGGGTAGTAACACTGAAGCTTTCTTT. This translates into CASSTIRQGSNTEAFF.

This clone was counted once. This chain links TRBV2 with TRBJ1-2, with TRBD1 matching over 10 bases. Germline-derived CDR1 and CDR2 are SNHLY and FYNNEI. V lost 8 bases, J lost 1 base, and 4 bases stayed unmatched. There are 14 residues in the CDR3. For the CDR3, the DNA is TGTGCCAGCGGGACAGGGGCCATTAACTATGGCTACACCTTC. It specifies CASGTGAINYGYTF.

This chain uses TRBV4-1 with TRBJ1-5; 10 bases match TRBD1. From germline, CDR1 is MGHRA and CDR2 YSYEKL. This CDR3 region has 16 residues. With 1 base clipped from V and 1 base from J, the junction kept 1 base outside the gene matches. CDR3 nucleotide sequence: TGCGCCAGCAGCCAAGCGGACAGGGGGAGCAATCAGCCCCAGCATTTT. The encoded protein is CASSQADRGSNQPQHF.

This chain connects TRBV5-6 to TRBJ1-2; D unresolved. The CDR3 has 13 residues. CDR1 is SGHDT, CDR2 YYEEEE, per germline. V lost 4 bases, J lost 7 bases, and 14 bases lay in between. The DNA of the CDR3 is TGTGCCAGCAGCGTCGGAGGACGTCGTGGCTACACCTTC. This encodes CASSVGGRRGYTF.

In this sample, this clone turned up once. The V gene is TRBV18, the J gene TRBJ1-2, with 11 bases lining up with TRBD1. The J segment lost 3 bases and the V segment lost 4 bases, leaving 4 bases of the junction unmatched. Germline V gene data show CDR1 as KGHSH and CDR2 as LQKENI. This CDR3 region has 15 residues. The CDR3 nucleotides are TGTGCCAGCTCACACCCGGGACAGGGGGACTATGGCTACACCTTC. Translated: CASSHPGQGDYGYTF.

This chain uses TRBV5-1 with TRBJ2-1, with D uncertain. This CDR3 contains 13 residues. Trimming stripped 4 bases from V and 7 bases from J, with 12 bases between. Germline V gene lookup returns CDR1 SGHRS and CDR2 YFSETQ. CDR3 DNA sequence: TGCGCCAGCAGCACTGGAGAGCGTAATGAGCAGTTCTTC. It specifies CASSTGERNEQFF.

V gene TRBV18 combines with J gene TRBJ1-2; the D is unclear. There are 15 residues in the CDR3. CDR1 is KGHSH and CDR2 is LQKENI in the germline V gene. V lost 6 bases and J lost 2, with 16 bases in between. Written as DNA, the CDR3 is TGTGCCAGCTCCCCTTCTACAGAACCAAACTATGGCTACACCTTC. This gives the protein CASSPSTEPNYGYTF.

This clone was seen only once. The rearrangement uses TRBV15 and TRBJ2-3; 9 nucleotides line up with TRBD2. This CDR3 is built from 16 residues. V gave up 0 bases and J gave up 1 base; unmatched junction bases: 2. Germline V lookup: CDR1 LNHNV, CDR2 YYDKDF (reference sequence). CDR3 in DNA: TGTGCCACCAGCAGAGAGGGCGGGGGGGGCACAGATACGCAGTATTTT. Translated, it gives CATSREGGGGTDTQYF. The full variable domain, completed using reference TRBV15 and TRBJ2-3, is DAMVIQNPRYQVTQFGKPVTLSCSQTLNHNVMYWYQQKSSQAPKLLFHYYDKDFNNEADTPDNFQSRRPNTSFCFLDIRSPGLGDTAMYLCATSREGGGGTDTQYFGPGTRLTVL.

This clone was picked up a small number of times. The rearrangement links TRBV19 to TRBJ1-5; maybe TRBD1 (5 bases). Germline CDR1 reads LNHDA; CDR2 reads SQIVND (reference sequence). CDR3 length equals 13 residues. The V end lost 7 bases, the J end lost 4 bases, and 11 bases lay between the germline ends. CDR3 nucleotide sequence: TGTGCCAGTACAGGGTTTCGAAATCAGCCCCAGCATTTT. Translation gives CASTGFRNQPQHF.

In DNA, the CDR3 is TGTGCCACCGCGGGGACAGGGGGAAACACCGGGGAGCTGTTTTTT. Protein sequence: CATAGTGGNTGELFF. This rearrangement joins TRBV6-5 to TRBJ2-2, with 11 bases matching TRBD1. The trim removed 10 bases at V and 2 bases at J, leaving 6 bases unmatched. The CDR3 has 15 amino acids. Germline V gene sequence: CDR1 MNHEY, CDR2 SVGAGI.

J is TRBJ1-1 and V is TRBV3-1 (or the pseudogene TRBV3-2), with no clear D. CDR1 is LGHDT, CDR2 YNNKEL, per germline (reference sequence). The CDR3 contains 15 residues. Deletions cut 6 bases from V and 2 bases from J, with 16 bases between. The CDR3 DNA follows: TGTGCCAGCAGTTTCCTCCGGGGATCCAACACTGAAGCTTTCTTT. Translation: CASSFLRGSNTEAFF.

The rearrangement uses TRBV6-2 or TRBV6-3 and TRBJ2-7, with 8 bases identical to TRBD1. The germline CDR1 and CDR2 sequences are MNHEY and SVGEGT. V lost 2 bases and J lost 0; bases outside the gene matches: 9. This CDR3 region has 17 residues. The CDR3 sequence is CASSYHPGQAFSYEQYF. CDR3 bases: TGTGCCAGCAGTTACCACCCGGGACAGGCTTTCTCCTACGAGCAGTACTTC.

The chain combines TRBV29-1 with TRBJ1-1; a weak D match, TRBD1 (5 bases). The CDR3 is 14 residues long. Trimming left V 7 bases short and J 1 base short, with 16 bases between. CDR1 and CDR2 from the germline V gene are SQVTM and ANQGSEA. The CDR3 loop reads CSGSPTVWNTEAFF. The DNA for the CDR3 is TGCAGCGGCAGCCCGACAGTTTGGAACACTGAAGCTTTCTTT.

The rearrangement uses TRBV19 and TRBJ1-3; D remains ambiguous. CDR1 and CDR2 (germline): LNHDA, SQIVND (reference sequence). This CDR3 spans 13 amino acids. With 10 bases removed from V and 0 bases from J, the gap between germline ends came to 10 bases. CDR3 residues: CAISRASGNTIYF. DNA of the CDR3: TGTGCCATCTCTCGAGCCTCTGGAAACACCATATATTTT.

V and J are TRBV18 and TRBJ1-2; maybe TRBD1 (6 bases). V dropped 3 bases and J dropped 0 bases, with 14 bases sitting between them. From germline, CDR1 is KGHSH and CDR2 LQKENI. This CDR3 comprises 16 residues. The CDR3 DNA sequence: TGTGCCAGCTCACCTTACGGACAGTACTCTAACTATGGCTACACCTTC. Protein sequence: CASSPYGQYSNYGYTF.

V usage is TRBV5-1 and J usage is TRBJ1-3; TRBD1 is a possible D gene (6 bases). Trimming shortened V by 2 bases and J by 0 bases, and 18 bases separated the two germline ends. Germline V gene lookup returns CDR1 SGHRS and CDR2 YFSETQ. The CDR3 contains 18 residues. In DNA, the CDR3 is TGCGCCAGCAGCTTTCAGTTCAGGGGTATTCACTCTGGAAACACCATATATTTT. It yields the protein CASSFQFRGIHSGNTIYF. Filled out from reference TRBV5-1 and TRBJ1-3, the complete variable domain reads KAGVTQTPRYLIKTRGQQVTLSCSPISGHRSVSWYQQTPGQGLQFLFEYFSETQRNKGNFPGRFSGRQFSNSRSEMNVSTLELGDSALYLCASSFQFRGIHSGNTIYFGEGSWLTVV.